The clone carrying this T cell receptor (beta chain) has a count of ten or more. As yet, its antigen is unknown. The data are from a study of regulatory T cells in long-lasting Graves disease. Overall study context: Newly diagnosed Graves' patients had under 3 months of antithyroid drugs.

The V and J ends lost 2 bases and 7 bases, in that order; junction bases with no gene match: 10. The CDR3 contains 15 residues. CDR1 is SGHAT, CDR2 FQNNGV, per germline. Time point denoted: newly diagnosed GD, antithyroid drugs for less than 3 months. With RNA extracted from PBMCs as input, the TCR library was made. Study findings and constraints: The researchers studied only peripheral blood, not thyroid tissue.

CDR3 regions were amplified by Arm-PCR using iRepertoire HTBI primers to build TCR beta libraries. TCRdb analysed the multiplex PCR reads with MiXCR anew, one entry per CDR3 protein. The sample carries 400,000 to 500,000 distinct CDR3 sequences, roughly 17% recorded once. This same sample was also taken into another study, of T cells in Graves' hyperthyroidism and ophthalmopathy. As that study records: Participants, patients aged 18 to 65, had newly diagnosed hyperthyroidism with a duration under 2 months. The diagnoses drew upon clinical symptoms, serum thyroxine and TRAb, thyroid ultrasound and orbital computed tomography.

The sequence was collected from a woman younger than 30 with Graves disease. The chain uses TRBV11-2 and TRBJ2-7; the match to TRBD2 covers 8 bases. Here the sequenced sample was peripheral blood mononuclear cells (PBMCs), taken at new diagnosis, from a patient treated with antithyroid drugs. CDR3 amino acids: CASSLRKIAGREQYF. The CDR3 DNA reads TGTGCCAGCAGCTTAAGGAAGATAGCGGGAAGGGAGCAGTACTTC.